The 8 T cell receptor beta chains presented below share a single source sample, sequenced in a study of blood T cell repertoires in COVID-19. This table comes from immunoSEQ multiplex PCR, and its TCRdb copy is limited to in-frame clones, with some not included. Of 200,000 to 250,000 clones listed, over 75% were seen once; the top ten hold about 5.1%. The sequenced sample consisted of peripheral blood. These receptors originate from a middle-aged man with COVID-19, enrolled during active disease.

DNA of the CDR3: TGTGCCAGCAGCCAAGAGATGACAGGGGTCAATGAAAAACTGTTTTTT. It specifies CASSQEMTGVNEKLFF. The chain joins TRBV3-1 (or the pseudogene TRBV3-2) to TRBJ1-4, with 8 bases aligning to TRBD1. CDR3 length: 16 amino acids. The ends lost 0 bases at V and 5 bases at J; junction bases unmatched: 5. Looked up from germline, CDR1 is LGHDT and CDR2 is YNNKEL (reference sequence).

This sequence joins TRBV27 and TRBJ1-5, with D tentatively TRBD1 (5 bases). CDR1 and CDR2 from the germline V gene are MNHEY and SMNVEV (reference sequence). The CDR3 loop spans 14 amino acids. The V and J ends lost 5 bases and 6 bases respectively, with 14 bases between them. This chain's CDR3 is CASSLRQGTQPQHF. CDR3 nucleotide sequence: TGTGCCAGCAGTCTGAGGCAGGGTACTCAGCCCCAGCATTTT.

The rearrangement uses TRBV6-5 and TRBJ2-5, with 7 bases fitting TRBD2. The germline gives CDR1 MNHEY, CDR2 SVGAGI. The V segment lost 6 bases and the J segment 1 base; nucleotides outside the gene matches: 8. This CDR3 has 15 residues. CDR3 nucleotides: TGTGCCAGCAGCGAGCTAGCGGTGCTCCAAGAGACCCAGTACTTC. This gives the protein CASSELAVLQETQYF.

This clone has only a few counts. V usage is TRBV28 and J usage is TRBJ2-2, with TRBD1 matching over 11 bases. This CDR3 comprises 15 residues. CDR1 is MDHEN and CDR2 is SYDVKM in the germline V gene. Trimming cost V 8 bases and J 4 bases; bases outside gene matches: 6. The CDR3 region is CASLRDRGFTGELFF. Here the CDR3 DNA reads TGTGCCAGCCTCAGGGACAGGGGGTTCACCGGGGAGCTGTTTTTT.

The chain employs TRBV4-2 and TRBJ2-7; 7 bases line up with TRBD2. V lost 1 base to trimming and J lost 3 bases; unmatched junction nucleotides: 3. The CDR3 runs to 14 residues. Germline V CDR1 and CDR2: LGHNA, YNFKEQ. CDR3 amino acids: CASSQVGEGYEQYF. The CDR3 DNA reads TGTGCCAGCAGCCAAGTGGGGGAGGGCTACGAGCAGTACTTC.

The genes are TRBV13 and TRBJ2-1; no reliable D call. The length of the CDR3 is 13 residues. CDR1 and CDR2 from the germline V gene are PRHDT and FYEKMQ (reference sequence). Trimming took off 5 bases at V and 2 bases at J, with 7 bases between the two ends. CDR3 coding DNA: TGTGCCAGCAGCCACAGTACCTACAATGAGCAGTTCTTC. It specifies CASSHSTYNEQFF. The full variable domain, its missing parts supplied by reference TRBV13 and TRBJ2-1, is AAGVIQSPRHLIKEKRETATLKCYPIPRHDTVYWYQQGPGQDPQFLISFYEKMQSDKGSIPDRFSAQQFSDYHSELNMSSLELGDSALYFCASSHSTYNEQFFGPGTRLTVL.

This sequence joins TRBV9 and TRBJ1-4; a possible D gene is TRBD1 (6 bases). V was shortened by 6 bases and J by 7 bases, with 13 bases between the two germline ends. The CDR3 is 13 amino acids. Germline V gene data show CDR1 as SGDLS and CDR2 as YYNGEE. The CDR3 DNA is TGTGCCAGCACGGGGGGGGCTGGTGAAAAACTGTTTTTT. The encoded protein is CASTGGAGEKLFF.

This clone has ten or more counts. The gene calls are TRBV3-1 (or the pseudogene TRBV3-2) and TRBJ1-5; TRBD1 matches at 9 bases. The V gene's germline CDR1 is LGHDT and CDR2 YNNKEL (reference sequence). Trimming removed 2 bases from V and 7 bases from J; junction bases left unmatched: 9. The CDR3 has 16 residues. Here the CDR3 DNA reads TGTGCCAGCAGCCAAACCTGGGACAGGGCTCGACAGCCCCAGCATTTT. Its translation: CASSQTWDRARQPQHF.